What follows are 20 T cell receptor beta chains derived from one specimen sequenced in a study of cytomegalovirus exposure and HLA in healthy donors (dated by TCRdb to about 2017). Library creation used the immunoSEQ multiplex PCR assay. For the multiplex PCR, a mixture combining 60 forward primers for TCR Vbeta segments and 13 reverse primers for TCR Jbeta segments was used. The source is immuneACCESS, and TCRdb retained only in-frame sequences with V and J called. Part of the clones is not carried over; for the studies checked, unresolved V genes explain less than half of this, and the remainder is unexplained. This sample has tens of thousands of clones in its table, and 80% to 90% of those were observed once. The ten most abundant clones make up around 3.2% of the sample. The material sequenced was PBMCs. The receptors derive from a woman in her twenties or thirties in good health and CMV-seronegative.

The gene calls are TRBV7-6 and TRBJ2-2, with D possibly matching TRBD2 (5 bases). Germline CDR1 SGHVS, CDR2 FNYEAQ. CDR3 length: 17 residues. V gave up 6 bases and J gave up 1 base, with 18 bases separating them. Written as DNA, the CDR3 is TGTGCCAGCAGACGGGAAGGGAGTTCTGTGAACACCGGGGAGCTGTTTTTT. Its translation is CASRREGSSVNTGELFF.

CDR3 region: CASSSRQGDTEAFF. CDR3 in DNA: TGTGCCAGCAGCAGTCGACAGGGAGATACTGAAGCTTTCTTT. The gene calls are TRBV9 and TRBJ1-1; TRBD1 matches 7 bases. CDR1 and CDR2 (germline): SGDLS, YYNGEE. V lost 4 bases and J lost 5; bases outside the gene matches: 8. The CDR3 sequence is 14 residues long.

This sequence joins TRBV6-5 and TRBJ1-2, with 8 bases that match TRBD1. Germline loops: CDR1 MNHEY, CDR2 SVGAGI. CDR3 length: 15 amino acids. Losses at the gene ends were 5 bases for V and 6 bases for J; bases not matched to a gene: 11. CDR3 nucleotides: TGTGCCAGCAGTCCGGACAGGGCCCCATCCAATGGCTACACCTTC. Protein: CASSPDRAPSNGYTF.

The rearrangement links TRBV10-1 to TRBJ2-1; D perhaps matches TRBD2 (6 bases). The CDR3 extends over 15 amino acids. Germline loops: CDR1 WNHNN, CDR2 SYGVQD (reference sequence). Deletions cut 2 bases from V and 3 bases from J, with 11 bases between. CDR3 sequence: CASSEGRGDYNEQFF. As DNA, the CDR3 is TGCGCCAGCAGTGAGGGGCGGGGAGACTACAATGAGCAGTTCTTC.

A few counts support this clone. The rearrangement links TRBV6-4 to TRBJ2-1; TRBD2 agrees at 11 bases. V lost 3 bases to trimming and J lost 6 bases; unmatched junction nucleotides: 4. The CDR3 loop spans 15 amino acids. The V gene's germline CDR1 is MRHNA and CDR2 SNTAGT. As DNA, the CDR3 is TGTGCCAGCAGTGATCAGGGACTAGCGGCCAATGAGCAGTTCTTC. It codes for CASSDQGLAANEQFF.

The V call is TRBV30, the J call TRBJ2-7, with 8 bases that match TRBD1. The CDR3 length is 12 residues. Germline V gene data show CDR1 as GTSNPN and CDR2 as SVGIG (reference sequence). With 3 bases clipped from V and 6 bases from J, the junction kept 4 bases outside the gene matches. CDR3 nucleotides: TGTGCCTGGAGGCCAGGGGGCGCCGAGCAGTACTTC. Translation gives CAWRPGGAEQYF.

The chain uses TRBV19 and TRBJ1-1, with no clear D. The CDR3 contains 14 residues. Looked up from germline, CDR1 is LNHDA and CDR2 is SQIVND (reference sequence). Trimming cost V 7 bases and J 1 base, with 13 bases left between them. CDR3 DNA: TGTGCCAGTACAGACATCTACACGAACACTGAAGCTTTCTTT. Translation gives CASTDIYTNTEAFF.

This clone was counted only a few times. The CDR3 is CASSLRWKASGDSTDTQYF. DNA for the CDR3: TGTGCCAGCAGCTTAAGGTGGAAGGCTAGCGGGGATAGCACAGATACGCAGTATTTT. The V and J genes are TRBV7-6 and TRBJ2-3; 9 nucleotides align to TRBD2. The CDR3 runs 19 residues. The J segment lost 0 bases and the V segment lost 2 bases, leaving 12 bases of the junction unmatched. The germline V gene encodes CDR1 SGHVS and CDR2 FNYEAQ.

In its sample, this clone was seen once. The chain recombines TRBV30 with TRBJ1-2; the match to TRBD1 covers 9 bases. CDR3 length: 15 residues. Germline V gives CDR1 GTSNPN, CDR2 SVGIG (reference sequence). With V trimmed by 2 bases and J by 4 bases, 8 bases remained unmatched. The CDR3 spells CAWSRRTGDTYGYTF. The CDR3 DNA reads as TGTGCCTGGAGTCGAAGGACAGGGGATACCTATGGCTACACCTTC.

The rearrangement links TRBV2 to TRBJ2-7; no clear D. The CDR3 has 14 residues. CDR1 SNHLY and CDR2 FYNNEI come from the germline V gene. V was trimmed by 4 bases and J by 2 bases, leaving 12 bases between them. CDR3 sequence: CASSGRSIAYEQYF. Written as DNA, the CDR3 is TGTGCCAGCAGTGGCCGGTCGATTGCCTACGAGCAGTACTTC.

The CDR3 DNA sequence: TGTGCCAGCAGCTTAGCTAGCGTAACCTACGAGCAGTACTTC. Amino acids: CASSLASVTYEQYF. The V call is TRBV11-2, the J call TRBJ2-7, with a weak D call TRBD2 (6 bases). The ends were cut back, 1 base at V and 2 bases at J, with 9 bases in the middle. The CDR3 covers 14 residues. Germline CDR1 is SGHAT and CDR2 is FQNNGV.

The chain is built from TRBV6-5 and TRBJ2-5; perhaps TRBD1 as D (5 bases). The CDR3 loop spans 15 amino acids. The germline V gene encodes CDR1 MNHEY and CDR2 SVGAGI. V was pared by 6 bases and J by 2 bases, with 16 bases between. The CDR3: CASSPNYDRQETQYF. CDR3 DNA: TGTGCCAGCAGCCCCAATTACGACAGACAAGAGACCCAGTACTTC.

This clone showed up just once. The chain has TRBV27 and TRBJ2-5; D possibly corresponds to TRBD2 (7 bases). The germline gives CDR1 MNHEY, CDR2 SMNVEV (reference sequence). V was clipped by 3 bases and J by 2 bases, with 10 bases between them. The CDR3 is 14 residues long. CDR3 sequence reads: CASSLGGAQETQYF. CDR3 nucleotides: TGTGCCAGCAGTTTGGGGGGGGCTCAAGAGACCCAGTACTTC.

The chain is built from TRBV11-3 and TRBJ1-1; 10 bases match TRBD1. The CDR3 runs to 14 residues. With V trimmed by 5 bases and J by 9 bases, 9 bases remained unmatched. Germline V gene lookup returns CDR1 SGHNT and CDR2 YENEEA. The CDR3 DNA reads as TGTGCCAGCAGCACATCCGGGACAGGGGTGCAAGCTTTCTTT. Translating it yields CASSTSGTGVQAFF.

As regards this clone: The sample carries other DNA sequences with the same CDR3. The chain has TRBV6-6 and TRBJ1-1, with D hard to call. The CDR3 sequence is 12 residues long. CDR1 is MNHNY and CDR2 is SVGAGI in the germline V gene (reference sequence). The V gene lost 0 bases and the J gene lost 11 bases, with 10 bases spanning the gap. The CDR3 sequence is CASSYSMERAFF. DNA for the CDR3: TGTGCCAGCAGTTACTCGATGGAGAGGGCTTTCTTT.

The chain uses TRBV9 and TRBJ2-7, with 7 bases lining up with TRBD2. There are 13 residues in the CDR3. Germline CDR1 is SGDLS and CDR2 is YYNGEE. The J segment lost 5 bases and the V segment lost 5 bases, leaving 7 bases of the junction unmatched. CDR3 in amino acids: CASSRGVGDEQYF. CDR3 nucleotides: TGTGCCAGCAGTCGGGGGGTAGGTGACGAGCAGTACTTC.

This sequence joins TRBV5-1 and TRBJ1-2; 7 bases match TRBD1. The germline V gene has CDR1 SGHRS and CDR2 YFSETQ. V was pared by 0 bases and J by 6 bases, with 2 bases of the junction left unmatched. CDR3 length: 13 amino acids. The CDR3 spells CASSLEGANGYTF. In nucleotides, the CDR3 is TGCGCCAGCAGCTTGGAGGGGGCAAATGGCTACACCTTC. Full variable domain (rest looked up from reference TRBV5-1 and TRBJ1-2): KAGVTQTPRYLIKTRGQQVTLSCSPISGHRSVSWYQQTPGQGLQFLFEYFSETQRNKGNFPGRFSGRQFSNSRSEMNVSTLELGDSALYLCASSLEGANGYTFGSGTRLTVV.

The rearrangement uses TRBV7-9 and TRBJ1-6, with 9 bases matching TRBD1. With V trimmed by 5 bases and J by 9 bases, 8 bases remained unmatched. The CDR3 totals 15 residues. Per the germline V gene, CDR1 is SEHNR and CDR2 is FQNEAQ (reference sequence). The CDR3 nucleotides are TGTGCCAGCAGCAAAGGGACAGGGATCCTTTCACCCCTCCACTTT. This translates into CASSKGTGILSPLHF.

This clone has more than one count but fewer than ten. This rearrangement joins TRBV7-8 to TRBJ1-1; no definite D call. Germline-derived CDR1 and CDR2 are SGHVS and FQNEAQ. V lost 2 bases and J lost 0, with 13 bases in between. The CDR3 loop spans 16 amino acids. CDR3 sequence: CASSLNLAAMNTEAFF. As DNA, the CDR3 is TGTGCCAGCAGCTTAAATTTAGCCGCGATGAACACTGAAGCTTTCTTT.

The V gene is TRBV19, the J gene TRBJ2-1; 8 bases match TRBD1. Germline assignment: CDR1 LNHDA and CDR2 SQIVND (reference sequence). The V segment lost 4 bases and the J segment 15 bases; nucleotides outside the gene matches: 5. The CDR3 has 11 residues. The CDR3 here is CASSTGQGLFF. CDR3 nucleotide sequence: TGTGCCAGTAGTACAGGACAGGGCTTGTTCTTC.